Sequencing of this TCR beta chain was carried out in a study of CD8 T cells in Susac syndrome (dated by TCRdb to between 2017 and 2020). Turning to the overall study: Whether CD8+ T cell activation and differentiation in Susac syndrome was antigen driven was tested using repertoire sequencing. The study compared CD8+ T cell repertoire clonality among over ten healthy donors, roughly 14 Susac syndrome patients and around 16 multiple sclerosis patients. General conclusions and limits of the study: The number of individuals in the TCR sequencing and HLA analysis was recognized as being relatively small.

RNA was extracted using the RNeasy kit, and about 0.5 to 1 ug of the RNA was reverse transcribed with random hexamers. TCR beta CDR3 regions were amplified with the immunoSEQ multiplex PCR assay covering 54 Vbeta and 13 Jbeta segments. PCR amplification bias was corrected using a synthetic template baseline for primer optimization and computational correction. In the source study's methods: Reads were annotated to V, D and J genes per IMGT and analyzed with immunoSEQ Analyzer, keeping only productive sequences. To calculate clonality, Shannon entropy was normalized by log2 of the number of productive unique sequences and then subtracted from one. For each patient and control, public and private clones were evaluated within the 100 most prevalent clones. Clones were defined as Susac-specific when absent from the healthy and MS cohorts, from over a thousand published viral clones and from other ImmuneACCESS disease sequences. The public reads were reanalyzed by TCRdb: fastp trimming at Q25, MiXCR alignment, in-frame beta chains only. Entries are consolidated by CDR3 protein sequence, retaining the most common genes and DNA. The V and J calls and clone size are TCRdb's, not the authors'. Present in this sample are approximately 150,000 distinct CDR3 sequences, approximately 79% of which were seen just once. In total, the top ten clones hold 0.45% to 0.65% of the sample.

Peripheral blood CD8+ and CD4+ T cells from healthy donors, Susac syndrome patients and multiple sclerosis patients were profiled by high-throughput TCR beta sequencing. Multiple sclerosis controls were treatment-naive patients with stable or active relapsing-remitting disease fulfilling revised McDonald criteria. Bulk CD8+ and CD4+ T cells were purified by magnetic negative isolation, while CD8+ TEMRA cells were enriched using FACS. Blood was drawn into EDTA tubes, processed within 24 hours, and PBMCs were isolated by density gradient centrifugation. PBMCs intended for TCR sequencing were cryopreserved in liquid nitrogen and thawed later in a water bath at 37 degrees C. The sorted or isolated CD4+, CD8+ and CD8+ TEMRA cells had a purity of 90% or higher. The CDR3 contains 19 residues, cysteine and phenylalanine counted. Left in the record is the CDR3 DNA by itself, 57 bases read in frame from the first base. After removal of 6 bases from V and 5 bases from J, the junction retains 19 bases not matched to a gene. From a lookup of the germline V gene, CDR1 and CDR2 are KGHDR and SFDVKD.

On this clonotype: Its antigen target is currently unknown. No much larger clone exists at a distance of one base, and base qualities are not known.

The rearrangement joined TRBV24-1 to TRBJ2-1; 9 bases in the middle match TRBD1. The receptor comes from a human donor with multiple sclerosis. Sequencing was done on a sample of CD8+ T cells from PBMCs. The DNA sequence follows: TGTGCCACCAGTTCCTCGGGACAGGGTGATTCGAGGTACGACAATGAGCAGTTCTTC. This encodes CATSSSGQGDSRYDNEQFF.